This T cell receptor (beta chain) appears in the sequencing data of a study of cytomegalovirus exposure and HLA in healthy donors. Study conclusions and caveats: With later analysis, a missense DCLRE1C variant became linked to TCR beta V- and J-gene trimming. A prior analysis recorded that most TCR beta V segments were productive about 87% or about 30% of the time. TRBV6-2, TRBV6-3 and some other V segments were unresolvable in 87-base-pair reads.

Germline V lookup: CDR1 GTSNPN, CDR2 SVGIG (reference sequence). The CDR3 consists of 13 residues. Donors had nominal health at sampling but likely had unrecorded immune exposures. It was with 60 Vbeta and 13 Jbeta primers that the PCR ran. TCRdb's table, derived via immunoSEQ multiplex PCR, lists solely in-frame clones and lacks some. The sample lists 110,000 to 150,000 clones; more than 9.5% were seen once. A word on this clone: Its matching antigen is unknown.

The receptor was isolated from a man aged 50 to 60 in good health and CMV-seronegative. Sequencing input: PBMCs. This chain links TRBV30 with TRBJ2-1; 10 nucleotides align to TRBD1. CDR3 DNA sequence: TGTGCTTGGGACAGGGGCGCTGGCAATGAGCAGTTCTTC. Protein: CAWDRGAGNEQFF.